This T cell receptor beta chain originates from a study of blood T cell repertoires in COVID-19 (dated by TCRdb to about 2020). For context, the study as a whole: The collaborator samples originated in the United States, Italy and Spain and spanned the acute and convalescent phases of COVID-19. The dataset comprised deeply sampled blood TCRbeta repertoires from subjects exposed to, actively infected with, or recovered from COVID-19. Where available, HLA class I and class II types were taken from metadata supplied by the sample provider and were not determined by assay-based typing. The repertoires were released in a freely available public database intended as a resource for research on the immune response to SARS-CoV-2. Nearly every sample came with metadata listing a de-identified subject ID, COVID-19 status, age in years and sex. Samples were obtained from the ongoing ImmuneRACE study (first 160 participants) and from over 1,000 subjects provided by 6 global collaborators. The material from the prospective study consisted of cDNA or gDNA derived from T cells, B-cell-depleted T cells, or PBMCs.

Participants in the prospective study were aged 18 to 89 years, lived in under 30 United States geographic areas, and enrolled through a virtual design. In the prospective study, cohorts were assigned on the basis of participant-reported clinical history obtained from a screening survey and a study questionnaire. In the prospective study, mobile phlebotomists collected whole blood, serum and a nasopharyngeal or oropharyngeal swab from each participant. Prospective study participants could optionally give additional blood draws and questionnaires over an approximately two-month period. Before DNA extraction, blood samples from the prospective study were shipped at room temperature or frozen. Paper-wide results and their limitations: The quantity of clinical and demographic metadata differed by source and by participant and was supplied without curation.

The germline V gene yields SGHTA for CDR1 and FQGNSA for CDR2. Spanning cysteine to phenylalanine, the CDR3 consists of 15 amino acids. Here the CDR3 DNA is all that survives: 45 bases in frame from base 1. V loses 0 bases of germline sequence and J loses 5 bases, and the interval between the two ends is 8 bases. Regarding this clone: The antigen this receptor binds is unknown. No much larger clone is present one base from it, and per-base qualities are unavailable.

TCRbeta CDR3 regions were amplified from genomic DNA by means of the immunoSEQ Assay, a bias-controlled multiplex PCR. The original methods were these. Within the assay, amplification of reference gene primers was used to estimate how many nucleated cells each sample contained. To quantify the absolute abundance of each unique TCRbeta CDR3 rearrangement, sequence reads were collapsed and filtered. Productive Simpson clonality was computed per sample as the square root of Simpson's diversity index over productive rearrangements. Entries here come from immuneACCESS through TCRdb and include only in-frame sequences with V and J called. Some clones fail to appear in such tables; in the studies checked, an unresolved V gene covers under half of the shortfall, and the cause of the remainder is unknown. D and trimming come from the DNA, and the V and J calls and clone size come from that table. Recorded for this sample are about 400,000 clones; around 90% of them occurred a single time. The top ten clones comprise more than 2% of the sample.

The receptor was isolated from a woman aged 35 to 49 with acute COVID-19. Sequenced input: PBMCs or T cells enriched from blood (not recorded which). Recombination connected TRBV7-2 to TRBJ1-6; the D gene identity is not certain. The DNA sequence is given as TGTGCCAGCAGCTTAGCAGGCGGGGATAATTCACCCCTCCACTTT. This is translated as CASSLAGGDNSPLHF.